One and the same sample provided the 17 T cell receptor beta chains below, sequenced in a study of blood T cell repertoires in COVID-19. Data came from immunoSEQ multiplex PCR; TCRdb stores just in-frame clones and leaves some out. This sample has 130,000 to 150,000 clones, with over 75% found just once. Sequenced material: peripheral blood. Every receptor here comes from a woman aged 50 to 60 with acute or convalescent COVID-19.

This clone occurred once. The chain carries TRBV10-3 and TRBJ1-5; tentatively, D is TRBD1 (6 bases). The length of the CDR3 is 16 residues. Germline V lookup: CDR1 ENHRY, CDR2 SYGVKD. V was shortened by 2 bases and J by 4 bases, with 15 bases between the two germline ends. This CDR3 is CAISEKVPGQNQPQHF. The CDR3 DNA is TGTGCCATCAGTGAGAAGGTCCCAGGACAGAATCAGCCCCAGCATTTT.

The chain couples TRBV2 to TRBJ2-3; 9 nucleotides match TRBD2. CDR1 SNHLY and CDR2 FYNNEI come from the germline V gene. This CDR3 is 16 amino acids long. After removal of 4 bases from V and 1 base from J, the junction contained 6 bases not matched to a gene. As DNA, the CDR3 is TGTGCCAGCAGTGCCCTTCGGACTAGCGGCACAGATACGCAGTATTTT. Translation gives CASSALRTSGTDTQYF.

The J gene is TRBJ1-1, the V gene TRBV10-3; TRBD1 agrees at 9 bases. CDR1 ENHRY and CDR2 SYGVKD come from the germline V gene. This CDR3 contains 15 residues. Losses at the gene ends were 3 bases for V and 2 bases for J; bases not matched to a gene: 4. The CDR3 here is CAISDLTGGNTEAFF. The DNA of the CDR3 is TGTGCCATCAGTGACCTGACAGGGGGAAACACTGAAGCTTTCTTT.

This clone was counted a single time. This chain joins TRBV19 and TRBJ1-1; a weak D match, TRBD1 (6 bases). Germline CDR1 is LNHDA and CDR2 is SQIVND (reference sequence). Trimming took 2 bases from V and 4 from J, leaving 14 bases between them. The CDR3 is 15 residues long. The CDR3 here is CASSIYGGLGTEAFF. The CDR3 DNA follows: TGTGCCAGTAGTATATACGGGGGGCTCGGCACTGAAGCTTTCTTT. The full variable domain, rest sourced from reference TRBV19 and TRBJ1-1, is DGGITQSPKYLFRKEGQNVTLSCEQNLNHDAMYWYRQDPGQGLRLIYYSQIVNDFQKGDIAEGYSVSREKKESFPLTVTSAQKNPTAFYLCASSIYGGLGTEAFFGQGTRLTVV.

This chain connects TRBV7-6 to TRBJ2-1, with no clear D. This CDR3 is built from 13 residues. Germline V gene data show CDR1 as SGHVS and CDR2 as FNYEAQ. V lost 4 bases and J 9 bases, leaving 13 bases between the germline ends. The CDR3, as DNA: TGTGCCAGCAGCTCGACACGCATGGCTGAGCAGTTCTTC. The encoded protein is CASSSTRMAEQFF.

In its sample, this clone was seen once. This chain uses TRBV19 with TRBJ2-7; 7 nucleotides agree with TRBD1. V shed 2 bases, J shed 3 bases, and the junction held 7 bases outside the gene matches. The germline V gene encodes CDR1 LNHDA and CDR2 SQIVND (reference sequence). This CDR3 comprises 15 residues. The CDR3: CASSITGATFYEQYF. In DNA form, the CDR3 reads TGTGCCAGTAGTATAACAGGGGCCACCTTCTACGAGCAGTACTTC.

This clone has a handful of counts. The rearrangement joins TRBV11-2 to TRBJ2-7; TRBD1 aligns across 10 bases. With V trimmed by 5 bases and J by 5 bases, 6 bases remained unmatched. The germline gives CDR1 SGHAT, CDR2 FQNNGV. This CDR3 is 14 amino acids long. The CDR3 DNA sequence: TGTGCCAGCAGCATAGGGACAGGGGATCACGAGCAGTACTTC. This translates into CASSIGTGDHEQYF.

This rearrangement joins TRBV18 to TRBJ1-4, with 8 positions matching TRBD1. V was pared by 3 bases and J by 12 bases, with 3 bases of the junction left unmatched. The CDR3 sequence is 12 residues long. Germline lookup yields CDR1 KGHSH and CDR2 LQKENI. For the CDR3, the DNA is TGTGCCAGCTCACCGGGACAGGCAGAACTGTTTTTT. Protein sequence: CASSPGQAELFF.

The gene calls are TRBV4-1 and TRBJ2-7; 8 nucleotides line up with TRBD1. With 5 bases clipped from V and 2 bases from J, the junction kept 8 bases outside the gene matches. The CDR3 consists of 15 residues. Germline assignment: CDR1 MGHRA and CDR2 YSYEKL. The CDR3 bases are TGCGCCAGCAGCGCTGTCTCGACAGGGGCCTACGAGCAGTACTTC. As protein: CASSAVSTGAYEQYF.

For the CDR3, the DNA is TGTGCCAGCAGTTACCTTTGGCGGCCCCAAGAGACCCAGTACTTC. Its protein is CASSYLWRPQETQYF. This chain joins TRBV6-5 and TRBJ2-5, with D hard to call. This CDR3 contains 15 residues. Germline-derived CDR1 and CDR2 are MNHEY and SVGAGI. Trimming shortened V by 2 bases and J by 1 base, and 11 bases separated the two germline ends.

The V and J genes are TRBV10-1 and TRBJ2-7, with D possibly TRBD2 on 6 matching bases. V was shortened by 0 bases and J by 5 bases, with 23 bases between the two germline ends. This CDR3 contains 18 residues. The germline gives CDR1 WNHNN, CDR2 SYGVQD (reference sequence). CDR3 region: CASSESPPGSLGVHEQYF. CDR3 coding DNA: TGCGCCAGCAGTGAGTCCCCGCCCGGGAGTCTAGGAGTACACGAGCAGTACTTC.

This chain uses TRBV11-1 with TRBJ1-2; the match to TRBD1 covers 10 bases. V gave up 5 bases and J gave up 3 bases; unmatched junction bases: 6. The CDR3 has 15 amino acids. In germline, CDR1 is SGHAT, CDR2 FQDESV (reference sequence). CDR3 sequence (DNA): TGTGCCAGCAGCCCCCGGACAGGGGGTCACTATGGCTACACCTTC. It is translated as CASSPRTGGHYGYTF.

The V and J genes are TRBV7-3 and TRBJ2-5; 7 nucleotides align to TRBD2. V lost 1 base to trimming and J lost 5 bases; unmatched junction nucleotides: 7. The CDR3 consists of 15 residues. CDR1 SGHTA and CDR2 FQGTGA come from the germline V gene. DNA of the CDR3: TGTGCCAGCAGCTTAAACCCCGGGGGGAGGGAGACCCAGTACTTC. Translating it yields CASSLNPGGRETQYF.

This chain joins TRBV7-3 and TRBJ2-1; 9 nucleotides align to TRBD1. Losses at the gene ends were 5 bases for V and 4 bases for J; bases not matched to a gene: 6. The CDR3 is 15 amino acids. The germline gives CDR1 SGHTA, CDR2 FQGTGA. DNA for the CDR3: TGTGCCAGCAGCCAGACAGGGGGGAGGTACAATGAGCAGTTCTTC. This gives the protein CASSQTGGRYNEQFF.

The chain carries TRBV9 and TRBJ2-2; D ambiguous. The CDR3 is 15 residues long. Trimming pared 3 bases from V and 4 bases from J, leaving 13 bases between. CDR1 and CDR2 (germline): SGDLS, YYNGEE. This CDR3 reads CASSAPSYTTGELFF. The CDR3 DNA reads as TGTGCCAGCAGCGCCCCAAGCTATACCACCGGGGAGCTGTTTTTT.

The V call is TRBV19, the J call TRBJ1-5; 11 bases are a match to TRBD1. The CDR3 covers 20 residues. Germline CDR1 and CDR2: LNHDA and SQIVND (reference sequence). V was pared by 4 bases and J by 0 bases, with 14 bases of the junction left unmatched. This CDR3 is CASSTKPGQGGTYSNQPQHF. In nucleotides, the CDR3 is TGTGCCAGTAGTACGAAACCGGGACAGGGGGGAACTTATAGCAATCAGCCCCAGCATTTT.

This sequence joins TRBV9 and TRBJ1-2, with a weak D call TRBD1 (5 bases). From germline, CDR1 is SGDLS and CDR2 YYNGEE. Trimming left V 1 base short and J 7 bases short, with 11 bases between. This CDR3 is built from 13 residues. This CDR3 is CASSVTGEVGYTF. CDR3 in DNA: TGTGCCAGCAGCGTAACGGGGGAAGTTGGCTACACCTTC.